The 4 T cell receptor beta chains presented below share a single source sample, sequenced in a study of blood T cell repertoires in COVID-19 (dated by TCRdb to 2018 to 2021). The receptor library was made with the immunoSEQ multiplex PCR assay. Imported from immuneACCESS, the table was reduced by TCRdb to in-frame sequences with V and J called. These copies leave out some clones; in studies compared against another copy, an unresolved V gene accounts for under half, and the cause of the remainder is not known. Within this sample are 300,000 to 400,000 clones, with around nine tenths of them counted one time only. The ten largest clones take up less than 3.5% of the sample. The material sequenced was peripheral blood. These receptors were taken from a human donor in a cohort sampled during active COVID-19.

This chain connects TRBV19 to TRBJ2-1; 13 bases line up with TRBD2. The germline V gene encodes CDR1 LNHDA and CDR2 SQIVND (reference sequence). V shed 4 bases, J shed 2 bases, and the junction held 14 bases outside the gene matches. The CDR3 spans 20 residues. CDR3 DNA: TGTGCCAGTAGTACCCGGACTAGCGGGAGAACCGCCGCCCCCTACAATGAGCAGTTCTTC. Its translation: CASSTRTSGRTAAPYNEQFF.

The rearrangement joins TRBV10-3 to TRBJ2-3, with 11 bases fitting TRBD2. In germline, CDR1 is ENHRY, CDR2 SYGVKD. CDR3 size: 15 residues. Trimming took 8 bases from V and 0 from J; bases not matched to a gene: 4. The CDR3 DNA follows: TGTGCCATCGCGACTAGCGGGGATAGCACAGATACGCAGTATTTT. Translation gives CAIATSGDSTDTQYF.

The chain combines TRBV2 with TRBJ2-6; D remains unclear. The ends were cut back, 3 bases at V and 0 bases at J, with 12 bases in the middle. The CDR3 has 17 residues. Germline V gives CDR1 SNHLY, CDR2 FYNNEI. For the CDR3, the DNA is TGTGCCAGCAGTGAGAGACACCTACGCTCTGGGGCCAACGTCCTGACTTTC. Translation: CASSERHLRSGANVLTF.

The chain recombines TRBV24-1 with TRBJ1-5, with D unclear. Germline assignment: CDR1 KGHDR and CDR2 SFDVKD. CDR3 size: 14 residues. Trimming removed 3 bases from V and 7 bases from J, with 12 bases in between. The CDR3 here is CATSDPLSEQPQHF. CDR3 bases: TGTGCCACCAGTGATCCGTTGTCAGAACAGCCCCAGCATTTT.